This TCR beta chain was obtained from a study of T cells in Graves' hyperthyroidism and ophthalmopathy. Amplification of TCR beta CDR3 regions used RNA as the template. When the TCR CDR3 underwent first-round RT-PCR, the HTBI primer set was used. TCRdb passed the multiplex PCR reads through MiXCR, listing each CDR3 protein once. This table has around 540,000 distinct CDR3 sequences, roughly 46% appearing once. The ends lost 1 base at V and 7 bases at J; junction bases unmatched: 6. The V gene's germline CDR1 is SGHTA and CDR2 FQGNSA. This CDR3 spans 14 amino acids. This clonotype showed up just a few times.

Sequencing was performed on peripheral blood or thyroid tissue (not recorded which). The sequence came from a young woman with Graves' hyperthyroidism. This chain uses TRBV7-2 with TRBJ2-5, with TRBD1 identical over 7 bases. The CDR3 is CASSLVGQLGTQYF. For the CDR3, the DNA is TGTGCCAGCAGCTTAGTGGGACAGTTGGGGACCCAGTACTTC.